The T cell receptor (beta chain) described here comes from a study of T cell responses to AZD1222 COVID-19 vaccine (dated by TCRdb to about 2021). Background on the whole study: AZD1222 recipients with second doses at about 4 weeks or about 12 weeks were pooled, because spike-specific TCR depth and breadth did not differ between schedules. A total of 233 trial participants underwent TCR sequencing, of whom around 200 received two doses of AZD1222 and roughly 25 received two doses of the MenACWY control vaccine. Trial participants were enrolled by age into subgroups of 18-55, 56-69 and 70-plus years, and 148, 28 and 57 TCR-sequenced participants, respectively, were included in these subgroups. Study-level results and caveats: After two AZD1222 doses, spike-specific TCR breadth and depth were significantly higher than at day 0 and than in MenACWY recipients. Most participants were white British and females outnumbered males, and the authors suggested that clonal diversity may have been underestimated. Reportedly, almost half of the unique spike-specific TCRs recognized epitopes lying outside the regions that are mutated in the B.1.351 and B.1.1.7 variants. The whole spike protein was spanned by vaccine-associated CD4 TCRs, and dominant responses were seen in regions 160-218 and 743-854. Conclusions about previously exposed vaccinees are limited, since just six AZD1222 recipients were seropositive for SARS-CoV-2 at baseline. Because no day 14 peak-response samples were available, the repertoires could be characterized only after the peak T cell response. In the small 56-69-year group, the increase in depth fell short of significance, most likely because of low power.

The CDR3 regions of human TCRbeta chains were subjected to immunosequencing. The paper's processing steps were these. Repertoire TCRs were checked for matches against a reference library of SARS-CoV-2-specific TCRs that had been generated using the MIRA antigen-specificity platform. Breadth was defined as the fraction of unique TCRs that were SARS-CoV-2-associated. Depth was defined as the fraction of total T cells that were SARS-CoV-2-associated. Each spike-specific TCR was assigned to its reactive spike region and to a CD4 or CD8 class using the MIRA data. Log10-transformed breadth and depth values were compared by one-way ANOVA with Sidak's multiple comparisons tests. The source is immuneACCESS, and TCRdb retained only in-frame sequences with V and J called. Part of the clones is not carried over; for the studies checked, unresolved V genes explain less than half of this, and the remainder is unexplained. V, J and clone size are those of that table, while D and trimming were read from the DNA. Recorded for this sample are some 130,000 clones; roughly 90% of them occurred a single time. Over 2.5% of the sample is in the top ten clones.

The time point label, read with the paper, signifies: baseline before first vaccination. Vaccinee samples came from UK trials COV001 and COV002, including a single-blind randomized controlled phase 2/3 trial of AZD1222 (ChAdOx1 nCoV-19) in healthy adults. For TCRbeta chain sequencing, PBMC samples from trial participants were taken at day 0 and at day 28 after the second dose. Including cysteine and phenylalanine, the CDR3 has 16 amino acids. The kept DNA is CDR3 alone, 48 bases in frame from the first base. In the germline V gene, CDR1 corresponds to SNHLY and CDR2 to FYNNEI. Trimming takes 8 bases off V and 1 base off J; junction bases not matched to a gene: 8. To note about this clone: Its antigen has not been determined. One base away there is no much larger clone; base qualities are not given.

The sequencing here drew on peripheral blood, taken on day 0 of AZD1222 vaccination. The clonotype originates from an adult in good health. The chain employs TRBV2 and TRBJ2-2; the junction holds 9 bases that match TRBD2. The sequenced DNA is TGTGCCAGCTCTCTAGCGGGAAACCGGAACACCGGGGAGCTGTTTTTT. Translated, this gives CASSLAGNRNTGELFF.